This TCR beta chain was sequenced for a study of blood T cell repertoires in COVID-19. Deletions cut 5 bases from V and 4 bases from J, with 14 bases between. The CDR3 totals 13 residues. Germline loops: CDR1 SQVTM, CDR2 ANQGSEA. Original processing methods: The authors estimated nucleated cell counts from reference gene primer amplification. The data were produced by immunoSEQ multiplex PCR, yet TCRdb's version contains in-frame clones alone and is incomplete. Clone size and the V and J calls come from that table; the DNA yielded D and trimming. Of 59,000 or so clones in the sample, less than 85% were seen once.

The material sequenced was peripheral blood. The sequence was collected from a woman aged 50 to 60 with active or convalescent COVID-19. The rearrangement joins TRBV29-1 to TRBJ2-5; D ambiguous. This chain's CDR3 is CSVSTRNGETQYF. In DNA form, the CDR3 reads TGCAGCGTTAGCACGCGCAATGGAGAGACCCAGTACTTC.